This section outlines one T cell receptor beta chain sequence together with its context. Its antigen remains unidentified. Base qualities are not provided; no much larger clone lies one nucleotide away. The sample has other DNA sequences that encode this CDR3 too. This sample was included in a study of control samples from healthy donors and cancer patients (dated by TCRdb to about 2020). CDR1 and CDR2 are read off the germline V gene as KGHDR and SFDVKD. Counted from cysteine to phenylalanine, this CDR3 has 13 amino acids. The kept DNA is CDR3 alone, 39 bases in frame from the first base. The junction shows trimming of 7 bases on V and 0 bases on J, plus 8 bases between the germline ends. The library was obtained by the immunoSEQ multiplex PCR assay. The immuneACCESS repertoire file appears here via TCRdb, limited to in-frame rearrangements. These files lack a portion of the clones; in checked studies, under half of the deficit traces to unresolved V genes, and the cause of the others is not known. In all, the sample holds about 150,000 clones, and 91% of those were seen once. The ten most abundant clones make up approximately 3% of the sample.

In this chain, TRBV24-1 is recombined with TRBJ1-2, with no reliable assignment of the D segment. The sequence was collected from a man aged 25 to 40 in good health. Sequencing was performed on blood. CDR3 region: CATSEGANYGYTF. Read as DNA, the sequence is TGTGCCACCAGCGAGGGAGCTAACTATGGCTACACCTTC.